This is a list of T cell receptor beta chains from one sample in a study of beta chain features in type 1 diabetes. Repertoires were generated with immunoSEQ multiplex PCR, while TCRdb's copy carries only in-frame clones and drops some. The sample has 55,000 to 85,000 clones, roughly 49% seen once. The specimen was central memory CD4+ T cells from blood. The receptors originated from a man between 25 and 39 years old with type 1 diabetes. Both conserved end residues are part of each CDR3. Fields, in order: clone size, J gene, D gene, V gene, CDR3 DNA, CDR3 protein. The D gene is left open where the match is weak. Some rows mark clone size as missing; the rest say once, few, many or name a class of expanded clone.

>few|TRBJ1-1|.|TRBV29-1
TGCAGCGTTGCCAGGGCCCAGAACACTGAAGCTTTCTTT
CSVARAQNTEAFF
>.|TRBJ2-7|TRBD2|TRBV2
TGTGCCAGCAGTGAAGCGCGGGGGAGGATCACCTACGAGCAGTACTTC
CASSEARGRITYEQYF
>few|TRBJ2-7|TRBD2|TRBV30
TGTGCCTGGACAACAGCGGGAGGGACCTACGAGCAGTACTTC
CAWTTAGGTYEQYF
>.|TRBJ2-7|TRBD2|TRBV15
TGTGCCACCAAACTCGGGACTAGCGGAATCTACGAGCAGTACTTC
CATKLGTSGIYEQYF
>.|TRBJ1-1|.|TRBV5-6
TGTGCCAGCAGCTTGTCGGGGAGTGGCACTGAAGCTTTCTTT
CASSLSGSGTEAFF
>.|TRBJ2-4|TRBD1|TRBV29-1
TGCAGCGTTGACGAGGGGACAGGGAGAAACATTCAGTACTTC
CSVDEGTGRNIQYF
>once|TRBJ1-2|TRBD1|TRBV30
TGTGCCTGGGGACAGGGGGCGGTCATAAATGGCTACACCTTC
CAWGQGAVINGYTF
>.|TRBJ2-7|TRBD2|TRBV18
TGTGCCAGCTCACCATCGGCGGGAGCCTACGAGCAGTACTTC
CASSPSAGAYEQYF
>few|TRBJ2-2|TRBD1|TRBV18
TGTGCCAGCTCACCTGACAGGGAATACACCGGGGAGCTGTTTTTT
CASSPDREYTGELFF
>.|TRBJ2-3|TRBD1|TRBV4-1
TGCGCCAGCAGCCAGTCAGGGGGACGGACCTACACAGATACGCAGTATTTT
CASSQSGGRTYTDTQYF
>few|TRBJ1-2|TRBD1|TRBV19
TGTGCCAGTAGTATGGGTCCGGGACAGCAAAACTATGGCTACACCTTC
CASSMGPGQQNYGYTF
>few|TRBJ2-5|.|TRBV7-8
TGTGCCAGCAGCGTACCCTCCGGCCAGTACTTC
CASSVPSGQYF
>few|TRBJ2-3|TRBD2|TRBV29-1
TGCAGCGCAGAAACCGGGACTAGCGGGAGTGGTACAGATACGCAGTATTTT
CSAETGTSGSGTDTQYF
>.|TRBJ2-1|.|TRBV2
TGTGCCAGCAGTGAAGCTGAGGGCAATGAGCAGTTCTTC
CASSEAEGNEQFF
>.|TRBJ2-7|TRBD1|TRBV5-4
TGTGCCAGCAGCTCCGGGACAGGGGCCTACGAGCAGTACTTC
CASSSGTGAYEQYF
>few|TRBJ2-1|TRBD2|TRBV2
TGTGCCAGCAGTGAATCAACTAGCGGGAGGGATGAGCAGTTCTTC
CASSESTSGRDEQFF
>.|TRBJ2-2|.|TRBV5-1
TGCGCCAGCAGCTTGGCGGCAGGGAACACCGGGGAGCTGTTTTTT
CASSLAAGNTGELFF
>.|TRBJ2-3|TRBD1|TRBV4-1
TGCGCCAGCAGCCAAGGCGGCAGGGGGCCCACAGATACGCAGTATTTT
CASSQGGRGPTDTQYF